This is a list of T cell receptor beta chains from one sample in a study of cytomegalovirus exposure and HLA in healthy donors. Produced via immunoSEQ multiplex PCR; TCRdb's table is partial and in-frame only. The sample has approximately 160,000 clones, 81% seen once; the top ten hold 1% to 1.5%. The sample comprised PBMCs. All receptors derive from a man in his fifties in good health and CMV-seropositive. Each CDR3 is given with its conserved first and last residue. The order of the fields is J gene, V gene, CDR3 protein.

TRBJ1-1 | TRBV7-8 | CASSLMEGGRGVFF
TRBJ2-6 | TRBV29-1 | CSVLGLSGANVLTF
TRBJ2-2 | TRBV5-6 | CASSLAGQGVPGELFF
TRBJ1-1 | TRBV7-2 | CASSPLRKF
TRBJ1-2 | TRBV18 | CASSPREENYGYTF
TRBJ1-1 | TRBV14 | CASSQDHGPTEAFF
TRBJ2-3 | TRBV5-4 | CASNIGTSRSDTQYF
TRBJ1-2 | TRBV30 | CAWSQSNYGYTF
TRBJ1-5 | TRBV30 | CAWRSTASGGPQHF
TRBJ1-1 | TRBV6-6 | CASRRTGDMNTEAFF
TRBJ2-3 | TRBV7-3 | CASSLTFGGGGFTDTQYF
TRBJ2-4 | TRBV19 | CASSFSGTDLNIQYF
TRBJ1-1 | TRBV2 | CASSSDRASFEAFF
TRBJ1-2 | TRBV6-5 | CASSYDRNYGYTF
TRBJ2-2 | TRBV5-1 | CASSHAQGNTGELFF
TRBJ2-3 | TRBV27 | CASSTWDRGRDTQYF
TRBJ2-7 | TRBV4-1 | CASSQVTGGYEQYF
TRBJ1-1 | TRBV6-5 | CASSYSPGGGTEAFF
TRBJ2-7 | TRBV6-5 | CASSHGTGYEQYF
TRBJ2-5 | TRBV4-1 | CASSPRLGEAGGITGPQYF
TRBJ2-3 | TRBV7-2 | CASSRQGWHTQYF
TRBJ2-5 | TRBV11-2 | CASSPGTGRGETQYF
TRBJ1-1 | TRBV2 | CASSDSSLNTEAFF
TRBJ2-2 | TRBV30 | CAWSDNAGELFF
TRBJ2-2 | TRBV2 | CASSDRTSSYTGELFF
TRBJ2-3 | TRBV7-2 | CASSLDQYTNTQYF
TRBJ2-1 | TRBV4-1 | CASSQEEAVGREQFF
TRBJ1-2 | TRBV4-1 | CASSQLDRGTYGYTF
TRBJ2-7 | TRBV6-6 | CASSYRGFYEQYF
TRBJ1-1 | TRBV19 | CASSTGQYTEAFF
TRBJ2-7 | TRBV4-1 | CASSHLGGEQYF
TRBJ2-7 | TRBV7-8 | CASSLARGQGKYEQYF
TRBJ1-1 | TRBV2 | CASSKQGTFDTEAFF